This entry is about one T cell receptor (beta chain). Its antigen is not known. These data belong to a study of response to subunit inactivated influenza vaccine. Study-level results: Every seasonal influenza vaccination brings in few new T cells, the authors suggested.

TCRdb reprocessed the RT-PCR reads with MiXCR, giving one entry per CDR3 protein. Seen here are about 700,000 distinct CDR3 sequences, approximately 14% observed once, and the top ten hold around 7.3%. This CDR3 is 15 amino acids long. Trimming at V came to 8 bases and at J to 5 bases, leaving 5 bases not matched to a gene. CDR1 and CDR2 (germline): SNHLY, FYNNEI. Sequenced here: PBMCs from blood, sampled around 14 days before vaccination. The chain employs TRBV2 and TRBJ2-2; 13 bases map to TRBD2. The receptor was isolated from a middle-aged man who received an inactivated influenza vaccine. The CDR3 region is CASRTSGSRTGELFF. The CDR3 coding sequence is TGTGCCAGCCGGACTAGCGGGAGTCGGACCGGGGAGCTGTTTTTT.